The sequence of this T cell receptor beta chain was determined in a study of blood T cell repertoires in COVID-19. Study in general: From the United States, Italy and Spain came samples of acute and convalescent COVID-19.

V gave up 5 bases and J gave up 0 bases, with 14 bases separating them. Germline V lookup: CDR1 MDHEN, CDR2 SYDVKM. The CDR3 extends over 16 amino acids. Sequenced by immunoSEQ multiplex PCR; TCRdb stores in-frame clones only, minus some. The sample has about 300,000 clones; about 82% are singletons. This TCR was sampled from a woman aged 45-59 years with acute or convalescent COVID-19. Sequencing was carried out using peripheral blood. The V and J genes are TRBV28 and TRBJ2-1, with TRBD2 as a possible D gene (6 bases). The DNA for the CDR3 is TGTGCCAGCAGTCTTCCTAGACTAGACTCCTACAATGAGCAGTTCTTC. It is translated as CASSLPRLDSYNEQFF.